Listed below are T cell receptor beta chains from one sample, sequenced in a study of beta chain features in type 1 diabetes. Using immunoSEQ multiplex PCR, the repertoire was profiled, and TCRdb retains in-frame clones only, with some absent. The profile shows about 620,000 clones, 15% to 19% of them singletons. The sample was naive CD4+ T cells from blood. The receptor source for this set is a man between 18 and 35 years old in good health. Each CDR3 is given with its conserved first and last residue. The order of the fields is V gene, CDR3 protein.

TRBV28	CASSPPTGGNYGYTF
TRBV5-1	CASSLVPVSGGRTDTQYF
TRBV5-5	CASSARDRVNNEQFF
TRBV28	CASTPRGLTYEQYF
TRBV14	CASSQGLKNTEAFF
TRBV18	CASSYPSRDRAVNYGYTF
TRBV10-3	CAISYPTGTGNPYEQYF
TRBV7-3	CASSPYNTDRGVTEAFF
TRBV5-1	CASASTAGVLSNEQFF
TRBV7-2	CASSLGEETQYF
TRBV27	CASSLRNTGELFF
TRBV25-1	CASSAPQYTNYGYTF
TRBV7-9	CASSSWRADEQFF
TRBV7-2	CASSLHQGRLTYNEQFF
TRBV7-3	CASSLIHSGSVAFF
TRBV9	CASSVTGRNEQFF
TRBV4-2	CASSPPGANVLTF
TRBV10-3	CAISESGRGNEQFF
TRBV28	CASSFGRPEVFF
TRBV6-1	CASNRDSLSGNTIYF
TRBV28	CASSLGFVQFF
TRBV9	CASSGRQKNTEAFF
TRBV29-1	CMGGSNEKLFF
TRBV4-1	CASRDRGQDEQYF
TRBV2	CASRIQETQYF
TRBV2	CASNRMANEKLFF
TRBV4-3	CASSQDAQGAIEQYF
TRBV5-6	CASSLYSAGGRGYGYTF
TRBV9	CASSTGGKTDGYTF
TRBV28	CASSLSGAGGMETQYF
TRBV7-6	CASSLLGTAQETQYF
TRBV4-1	CASSQNIFPTSGRGRGNEQFF
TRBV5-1	CASSPGGPPDTQYF
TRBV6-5	CASSHRTGVNTEAFF
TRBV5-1	CASTDRVAGNTIYF
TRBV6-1	CASSGLAGGPYEQYF
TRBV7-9	CASSLQATGGFGYTF
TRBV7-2	CASRIAGGPYEQYF
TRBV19	CASTGQGLGDTQYF
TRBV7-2	CASSLNPGPWVYGYTF
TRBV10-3	CAISEGGIKNIQYF
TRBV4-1	CASRRTLPNTGELFF
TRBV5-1	CASSFRLAGGTETQYF
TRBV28	CASSFRAGHTGELFF
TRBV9	CASSPQTGGIYYGYTF
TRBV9	CASSVGASSTSTDTQYF
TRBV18	CASLDFSGYTF
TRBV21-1	CASKRGLKYEQYF
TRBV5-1	CASSPTGGGTEAFF
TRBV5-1	CASSLVGRDNNEKLFF
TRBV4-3	CASSQEGTRGRVPQHF
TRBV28	CASSPYAQGWYF
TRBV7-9	CASSAPGQGNQPQHF
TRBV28	CASSLRGRGLGETQYF
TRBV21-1	CASSKGLARETQYF
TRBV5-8	CASSLTLTRTPGREAFF
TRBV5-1	CASSRGGTEETQYF
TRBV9	CASSVGTNPLTGGTEAFF
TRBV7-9	CASSLKQGPANLYNEQFF
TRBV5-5	CASSLRSIGTQYF